This entry lists 2 T cell receptor beta chains sequenced from one sample in a study of cytomegalovirus exposure and HLA in healthy donors (dated by TCRdb to about 2017). Library creation used the immunoSEQ multiplex PCR assay. A mixture of 60 forward primers for TCR Vbeta segments and 13 reverse primers for TCR Jbeta segments was used in the multiplex PCR. As stored in TCRdb, this immuneACCESS dataset retains in-frame rearrangements with V and J assigned. A fraction of the clones does not appear; measured against another copy, unresolved V genes explain less than half of the discrepancy, and the remainder lacks a known reason. Present in this sample are about 100,000 clones, 75% of which were seen just once. Roughly 14% of the sample is held by the ten biggest clonotypes. The specimen was PBMCs. All receptors come from a male donor in good health and CMV-seropositive.

The genes are TRBV5-1 and TRBJ2-5; 9 nucleotides line up with TRBD1. The end of the DNA aligns better with TRBJ2-7, so the J call may be wrong. CDR3 length: 15 amino acids. Germline values: CDR1 SGHRS, CDR2 YFSETQ. This CDR3 is CASSPDGQGYYEQYF. CDR3 bases: TGCGCCAGCAGCCCGGATGGACAGGGGTACTACGAGCAGTACTTC.

The chain joins TRBV5-1 to TRBJ2-4, with TRBD1 matching over 8 bases. The germline V gene encodes CDR1 SGHRS and CDR2 YFSETQ. The CDR3 runs to 15 residues. V dropped 2 bases and J dropped 5; count of bases not matched to a gene: 6. This chain's CDR3 is CASSLSGGAENIQYF. CDR3 DNA sequence: TGCGCCAGCAGCTTATCAGGGGGCGCCGAAAACATTCAGTACTTC. Variable domain in full (rest from reference TRBV5-1 and TRBJ2-4): KAGVTQTPRYLIKTRGQQVTLSCSPISGHRSVSWYQQTPGQGLQFLFEYFSETQRNKGNFPGRFSGRQFSNSRSEMNVSTLELGDSALYLCASSLSGGAENIQYFGAGTRLSVL.